The source of this T cell receptor (beta chain) is a study of T-cell memory formation after mild COVID-19. Study at large: In these data, TCR clusters were largely donor specific.

Germline values: CDR1 MNHNY, CDR2 SVGAGI (reference sequence). V lost 5 bases and J lost 2, with 15 bases in between. The CDR3 sequence is 16 residues long. In the case of this clonotype: Antigen specificity is unknown.

MiXCR, applied by TCRdb to the 5' RACE reads, yields one record per CDR3 protein. The sample lists about 470,000 distinct CDR3 sequences, roughly 25% occurring once. Notes on the study in general: Cross-reactive memory seemingly joined, as some responding clones were found in pre-infection memory. For contracting clones, CD4+ ones sat mainly in CM and EM, CD8+ in EMRA. Later expanders leaned CD4+, whereas clones that contracted between day 15 and 85 were balanced CD4/CD8.

This chain uses TRBV6-6 with TRBJ2-2, with D perhaps matching TRBD1 (5 bases). This clonotype was sampled from an adult woman who had mild COVID-19 (a few samples of this study predate the infection). Cell type and time point are not known. Input material: PBMCs or a T cell subset sorted from them (not recorded which). The CDR3 spells CASSNLGVTNTGELFF. The CDR3, as DNA: TGTGCCAGCAGTAACTTAGGGGTAACCAACACCGGGGAGCTGTTTTTT.